The T cell receptor beta chain described here comes from a study of shared clonotypes between healthy human individuals. This clone showed up just a few times. Free of recent acute infections or vaccinations, the donors were healthy HIV-negative adults. Profiled with immunoSEQ multiplex PCR; TCRdb holds only in-frame clones, not every one. The sample includes approximately 1,500,000 clones, about 96% of them seen just once. The germline gives CDR1 MDHEN, CDR2 SYDVKM. This CDR3 contains 12 residues. V lost 3 bases and J 4 bases, leaving 6 bases between the germline ends. The clonotype comes from a man aged 30-40 years in good health. This chain connects TRBV28 to TRBJ1-2; the D is unclear. Sequencing used naive CD4+ T cells sorted from blood. Indicated subset: CD45RA+ positively selected. The CDR3 spells CASSLASYGYTF. In DNA form, the CDR3 reads TGTGCCAGCAGTTTGGCCAGCTATGGCTACACCTTC.